This T cell receptor (beta chain) comes out of a study of cytomegalovirus exposure and HLA in healthy donors. The PCR made use of 60 Vbeta and 13 Jbeta primers. Produced via immunoSEQ multiplex PCR; TCRdb's table is partial and in-frame only. Among under 170,000 clones listed, roughly 78% were seen once. The source is a man aged 50-59 years in good health and CMV-seropositive. Sequencing input: PBMCs.

The CDR3 region is CASTLTANTEAFF. In nucleotides, the CDR3 is TGTGCCAGCACCTTGACAGCTAACACTGAAGCTTTCTTT. This chain joins TRBV6-1 and TRBJ1-1, with a tentative D call TRBD1 (5 bases). V lost 7 bases, J lost 2 bases, and 11 bases lay in between. Germline V lookup: CDR1 MNHNS, CDR2 SASEGT. CDR3 length equals 13 residues.